One and the same sample provided the 9 T cell receptor beta chains below, sequenced in a study of shared clonotypes between healthy human individuals. Assay: immunoSEQ multiplex PCR; the TCRdb copy retains only in-frame clones and omits some. The profile covers around 510,000 clones, with roughly 79% appearing a single time and about 12% taken by the ten largest. Sample: PBMCs. These receptor sequences come from a woman in her thirties or forties in good health. Some clones in this sample may be carry-over from other donors' samples.

In the case of this clone: This could be a read error, since a much larger clone is one nucleotide away. The V gene is TRBV18, the J gene TRBJ2-5; no definite D call. The V and J ends lost 2 bases and 4 bases respectively, with 8 bases between them. The CDR3 extends over 13 amino acids. Germline V CDR1 and CDR2: KGHSH, LQKENI. The CDR3 sequence is CASSPSPRETQYF. CDR3 DNA sequence: TGTGCCAGCTCACCATCTCCCCGAGAGACCCAGTACTTC.

To note about this clone: Other DNA sequences within the sample encode an identical CDR3. The V and J genes are TRBV19 and TRBJ2-5; 9 bases agree with TRBD1. This CDR3 comprises 13 residues. V gave up 6 bases and J gave up 2 bases; unmatched junction bases: 1. The germline V gene has CDR1 LNHDA and CDR2 SQIVND (reference sequence). The CDR3 spells CASSDRGQETQYF. CDR3 in DNA: TGTGCCAGTAGCGACAGGGGGCAAGAGACCCAGTACTTC.

This clone was found once. The rearrangement uses TRBV4-1 and TRBJ1-1; D not resolved. The CDR3 is 15 residues long. The V gene's germline CDR1 is MGHRA and CDR2 YSYEKL. V was clipped by 2 bases and J by 0 bases, with 10 bases between them. The CDR3: CASSQQRNMNTEAFF. In DNA, the CDR3 is TGCGCCAGCAGCCAACAACGGAATATGAACACTGAAGCTTTCTTT.

The rearrangement links TRBV4-1 to TRBJ1-2, with 8 nucleotides matching TRBD1. The length of the CDR3 is 15 residues. CDR1 is MGHRA, CDR2 YSYEKL, per germline. V was pared by 0 bases and J by 4 bases, with 4 bases of the junction left unmatched. The CDR3 is CASSQDHRGIYGYTF. DNA for the CDR3: TGCGCCAGCAGCCAAGACCACAGGGGGATCTATGGCTACACCTTC.

At least ten counts were recorded for this clone. At one end, the junction sequence differs from germline, possibly due to a read error. The sample contains more than one DNA sequence encoding this CDR3. The chain combines TRBV7-9 with TRBJ1-2, with 7 positions matching TRBD1. Germline lookup yields CDR1 SEHNR and CDR2 FQNEAQ (reference sequence). This CDR3 region has 10 residues. CDR3 nucleotides: TGTGCCAGCAGCTTAGCAGGGACAGACTTC. Translating gives CASSLAGTDF. Looking up the rest from reference TRBV7-9 and TRBJ1-2 gives the full variable domain: DTGVSQNPRHKITKRGQNVTFRCDPISEHNRLYWYRQTLGQGPEFLTYFQNEAQLEKSRLLSDRFSAERPKGSFSTLEIQRTEQGDSAMYLCASSLAGTDFGSGTRLTVV.

The V and J genes are TRBV21-1 and TRBJ1-4. TRBV21-1 is a pseudogene. This CDR3 comprises 18 residues. The CDR3, as DNA: TGTGCCAGCAGCAAAGACTCAGTGGCCCCCCCCCTACATGAAAAACTGTTTTTT. It codes for CASSKDSVAPPLHEKLFF.

This clone was recorded once. V and J are TRBV28 and TRBJ2-1, with a possible D match to TRBD1 (6 bases). V was clipped by 8 bases and J by 2 bases, with 16 bases between them. Germline values: CDR1 MDHEN, CDR2 SYDVKM. The CDR3 totals 15 residues. The CDR3: CASRSDRTTYNEQFF. CDR3 bases: TGTGCCAGCCGGTCGGACAGAACTACCTACAATGAGCAGTTCTTC.

This clone was counted only a few times. V gene TRBV28 combines with J gene TRBJ1-1; D possibly corresponds to TRBD1 (6 bases). The germline V gene has CDR1 MDHEN and CDR2 SYDVKM. V shed 5 bases and J shed 1 base, with 14 bases lying between them. This CDR3 comprises 15 residues. CDR3 amino acids: CASSPPTGSNTEAFF. In DNA form, the CDR3 reads TGTGCCAGCAGTCCCCCGACAGGTTCGAACACTGAAGCTTTCTTT.

Of note for this clone: Within the sample, other DNA sequences also encode this same CDR3. The rearrangement links TRBV7-6 to TRBJ2-5; no firm D call. Looked up from germline, CDR1 is SGHVS and CDR2 is FNYEAQ. The CDR3 length is 12 residues. V dropped 3 bases and J dropped 2 bases, with 4 bases sitting between them. DNA of the CDR3: TGTGCCAGCAGCTTGGATCAAGAGACCCAGTACTTC. Its protein is CASSLDQETQYF.